A single sample gave rise to the 10 T cell receptor beta chains below, sequenced in a study of identifying expanded T cells in peripheral blood. Sequenced by immunoSEQ multiplex PCR; TCRdb stores in-frame clones only, minus some. The sample holds about 100,000 clones, about 89% seen once. The specimen sequenced was blood. These receptors were collected from a person aged 18 to 75 in good health.

The chain is built from TRBV6-5 and TRBJ2-2, with D possibly TRBD2 on 5 matching bases. V was shortened by 6 bases and J by 7 bases, with 6 bases between the two germline ends. Germline V lookup: CDR1 MNHEY, CDR2 SVGAGI. The CDR3 contains 11 residues. The CDR3 loop reads CASREGGELFF. CDR3 sequence (DNA): TGTGCCAGCAGAGAGGGCGGGGAGCTGTTTTTT.

The chain couples TRBV10-2 to TRBJ2-1, with 7 nucleotides matching TRBD1. Germline V gene sequence: CDR1 WSHSY, CDR2 SAAADI. Unmatched junction bases numbered 1, after V lost 6 bases and J lost 5 bases. This CDR3 region has 12 residues. CDR3 residues: CASRTGNNEQFF. For the CDR3, the DNA is TGCGCCAGCAGGACAGGGAACAATGAGCAGTTCTTC.

The chain joins TRBV5-5 to TRBJ1-1, with unresolved D. CDR3 length: 16 residues. Germline CDR1 is SGHKS and CDR2 is YYEKEE (reference sequence). Trimming left V 4 bases short and J 4 bases short, with 20 bases between. The CDR3 here is CASSPRFGSLGTEAFF. The DNA of the CDR3 is TGTGCCAGCAGCCCCAGATTCGGGAGTCTTGGCACTGAAGCTTTCTTT.

The chain has TRBV19 and TRBJ2-7, with 9 bases fitting TRBD1. The CDR3 spans 13 residues. V lost 8 bases and J lost 5; bases outside the gene matches: 7. Germline CDR1 and CDR2: LNHDA and SQIVND (reference sequence). As DNA, the CDR3 is TGTGCCAGTCGCCGGGACAGGGCCAACGAGCAGTACTTC. Translation: CASRRDRANEQYF.

The chain couples TRBV7-2 to TRBJ1-5; D ambiguous. From germline, CDR1 is SGHTA and CDR2 FQGNSA. V was shortened by 1 base and J by 8 bases, with 9 bases between the two germline ends. The CDR3 sequence is 13 residues long. The CDR3 DNA sequence: TGTGCCAGCAGCTTAGGGGATGGGGAGCCCCAGCATTTT. This sequence encodes CASSLGDGEPQHF. Full variable domain (rest looked up from reference TRBV7-2 and TRBJ1-5): GAGVSQSPSNKVTEKGKDVELRCDPISGHTALYWYRQSLGQGLEFLIYFQGNSAPDKSGLPSDRFSAERTGGSVSTLTIQRTQQEDSAVYLCASSLGDGEPQHFGDGTRLSIL.

J is TRBJ1-2 and V is TRBV7-9, with D tentatively TRBD1 (5 bases). V was cut by 4 bases and J by 4 bases, with 13 bases left in between. The CDR3 is made up of 14 amino acids. Germline V gene sequence: CDR1 SEHNR, CDR2 FQNEAQ (reference sequence). CDR3 nucleotides: TGTGCCAGCAGCTCCAGGGAGGTTGGCTATGGCTACACCTTC. It encodes CASSSREVGYGYTF. Variable domain in full (rest from reference TRBV7-9 and TRBJ1-2): DTGVSQNPRHKITKRGQNVTFRCDPISEHNRLYWYRQTLGQGPEFLTYFQNEAQLEKSRLLSDRFSAERPKGSFSTLEIQRTEQGDSAMYLCASSSREVGYGYTFGSGTRLTVV.

The rearrangement joins TRBV13 to TRBJ1-1; possible D gene TRBD1, 6 bases. CDR1 and CDR2 from the germline V gene are PRHDT and FYEKMQ (reference sequence). The V end lost 5 bases, the J end lost 1 base, and 8 bases lay between the germline ends. The CDR3 runs to 13 residues. The CDR3 is CASSVGQNTEAFF. The CDR3 nucleotides are TGTGCCAGCAGCGTGGGACAGAACACTGAAGCTTTCTTT.

The V and J genes are TRBV7-9 and TRBJ1-6; 7 bases are shared with TRBD1. CDR1 and CDR2 (germline): SEHNR, FQNEAQ (reference sequence). Trimming took 3 bases from V and 11 from J; bases not matched to a gene: 7. CDR3 length: 14 amino acids. Here the CDR3 reads CASSLTGTFPPLHF. CDR3 nucleotides: TGTGCCAGCAGCTTGACAGGGACTTTCCCACCCCTCCACTTT. Combining the CDR3 with reference TRBV7-9 and TRBJ1-6 gives the whole variable domain DTGVSQNPRHKITKRGQNVTFRCDPISEHNRLYWYRQTLGQGPEFLTYFQNEAQLEKSRLLSDRFSAERPKGSFSTLEIQRTEQGDSAMYLCASSLTGTFPPLHFGNGTRLTVT.

This clone has just one count. The genes are TRBV4-3 and TRBJ1-2; TRBD1 is a possible D gene (6 bases). CDR3 length equals 19 residues. CDR1 is LGHNA and CDR2 is YSLEER in the germline V gene. Trimming left V 1 base short and J 8 bases short, with 29 bases between. The CDR3: CASSQVPAGWGPRGSGYTF. The CDR3 region has the DNA TGCGCCAGCAGCCAAGTCCCAGCCGGTTGGGGCCCCAGGGGTAGCGGCTACACCTTC.

The CDR3 here is CASSLASGGHYEQYF. CDR3 DNA: TGTGCCAGCAGCTTGGCGAGCGGGGGCCACTACGAGCAGTACTTC. The chain joins TRBV5-4 to TRBJ2-7, with TRBD2 matching 8 bases. CDR3 size: 15 residues. The J segment lost 3 bases and the V segment lost 0 bases, leaving 5 bases of the junction unmatched. Germline V gene data show CDR1 as SGHNT and CDR2 as YYREEE (reference sequence).